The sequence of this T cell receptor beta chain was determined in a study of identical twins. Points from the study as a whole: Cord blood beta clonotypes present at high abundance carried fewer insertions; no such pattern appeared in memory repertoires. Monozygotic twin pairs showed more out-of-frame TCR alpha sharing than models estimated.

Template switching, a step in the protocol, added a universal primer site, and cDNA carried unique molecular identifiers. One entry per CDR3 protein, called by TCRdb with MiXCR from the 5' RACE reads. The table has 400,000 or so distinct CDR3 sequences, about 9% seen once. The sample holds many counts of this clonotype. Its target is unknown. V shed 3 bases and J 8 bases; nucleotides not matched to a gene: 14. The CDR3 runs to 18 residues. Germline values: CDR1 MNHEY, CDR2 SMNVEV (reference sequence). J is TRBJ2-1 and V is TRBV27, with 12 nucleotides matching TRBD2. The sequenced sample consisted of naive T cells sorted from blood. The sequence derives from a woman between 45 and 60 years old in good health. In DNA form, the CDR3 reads TGTGCCAGCAGTTTGAGGGCCCGGACTAGCGGGATTCTAGATGAGCAGTTCTTC. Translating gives CASSLRARTSGILDEQFF.